The 29 T cell receptor beta chains listed next were all sequenced from one sample in a study of T cell clusters in autoimmune cytopenias. TRB was amplified from around 0.25 ug of peripheral blood genomic DNA per sample. TRB was amplified by touch-down multiplex PCR, primer pools A and B combined. TCRdb reprocessed the multiplex PCR reads and stores each CDR3 protein as one record, lacking DNA. The sample has some 7,000 distinct CDR3 sequences; the top ten hold around 28%. Input material: peripheral blood. Source of these receptors: a human donor with an autoimmune cytopenia or autoimmune hepatitis (not recorded which).

This clonotype is classed as medium-sized (0.01 to 0.1%) by frequency. The genes are TRBV7-2 and TRBJ1-4. The CDR3 is 13 amino acids. Germline V gene sequence: CDR1 SGHTA, CDR2 FQGNSA. The CDR3 here is CASSFLQDEKLFF.

The chain employs TRBV5-6 and TRBJ1-3. The CDR3 is 20 amino acids. In germline, CDR1 is SGHDT, CDR2 YYEEEE. The CDR3 sequence: CASSQPRARWAAASGNTIYF.

The chain is built from TRBV12-5 and TRBJ1-5. Looked up from germline, CDR1 is LGHNT and CDR2 is FRNRAP. The CDR3 runs to 12 residues. This CDR3 reads CASGLVPGPQHF.

This chain connects TRBV6-4 to TRBJ1-2; the TRBD1 assignment by TCRdb is unverifiable without DNA. This CDR3 is 13 amino acids long. The germline gives CDR1 MRHNA, CDR2 SNTAGT. The CDR3 reads CASSGQAHYGYTF.

This clonotype is labeled medium-sized (0.01 to 0.1%) based on frequency. This chain links TRBV6-5 with TRBJ2-7; TCRdb reports TRBD1, a call that lacks DNA to check it against. CDR3 size: 13 residues. Germline values: CDR1 MNHEY, CDR2 SVGAGI. The CDR3 region is CASRQGVSYEQYF.

The CDR3 sequence: CASSLLAGIHNEQFF. The chain uses TRBV12-3 or TRBV12-4 and TRBJ2-1; TCRdb names TRBD2, which stays unverified in the absence of DNA. CDR3 length: 15 residues.

Frequency places this clonotype as medium-sized. The chain links TRBV5-6 to TRBJ2-7; absent DNA, TCRdb's TRBD2 call cannot be checked. CDR3 length equals 14 residues. The germline V gene has CDR1 SGHDT and CDR2 YYEEEE. The CDR3 reads CASSLRAGLYEQYF. The full variable domain, rest sourced from reference TRBV5-6 and TRBJ2-7, is DAGVTQSPTHLIKTRGQQVTLRCSPKSGHDTVSWYQQALGQGPQFIFQYYEEEERQRGNFPDRFSGHQFPNYSSELNVNALLLGDSALYLCASSLRAGLYEQYFGPGTRLTVT.

This clonotype registers medium-sized by frequency. This chain joins TRBV5-6 and TRBJ2-7; TCRdb outputs TRBD1, but without DNA this stays unchecked. The CDR3 has 15 residues. Germline V lookup: CDR1 SGHDT, CDR2 YYEEEE. CDR3 region: CASSLRRPSSYEQYF.

This chain uses TRBV12-3 or TRBV12-4 with TRBJ1-1; checking the TCRdb D call of TRBD1 is not possible without DNA. The CDR3 covers 13 residues. The CDR3 sequence: CASSLQGAAEAFF.

This clonotype is labeled medium-sized (0.01 to 0.1%) based on frequency. CDR3 sequence reads: CASSLQAGANVLTF. The chain joins TRBV11-2 to TRBJ2-6. Germline V lookup: CDR1 SGHAT, CDR2 FQNNGV. The CDR3 is made up of 14 amino acids. The entire variable domain, with the rest obtained from reference TRBV11-2 and TRBJ2-6, is as follows: EAGVAQSPRYKIIEKRQSVAFWCNPISGHATLYWYQQILGQGPKLLIQFQNNGVVDDSQLPKDRFSAERLKGVDSTLKIQPAKLEDSAVYLCASSLQAGANVLTFGAGSRLTVL.

V gene TRBV29-1 combines with J gene TRBJ2-7; as DNA is missing, the TRBD2 call by TCRdb cannot be tested. The CDR3 runs to 11 residues. Germline V lookup: CDR1 SQVTM, CDR2 ANQGSEA. CDR3 sequence: CSVIPTREQYF.

This clonotype is identified as medium-sized from frequency. The V call is TRBV7-2, the J call TRBJ2-7; the TRBD2 assignment by TCRdb is unverifiable without DNA. The CDR3 runs to 15 residues. CDR1 SGHTA and CDR2 FQGNSA come from the germline V gene. The CDR3 sequence: CASSPPGSSGYEQYF.

This clonotype is identified as medium-sized from frequency. V gene TRBV7-9 combines with J gene TRBJ2-3. CDR1 is SEHNR, CDR2 FQNEAQ, per germline (reference sequence). The CDR3 is made up of 13 amino acids. The CDR3: CASSLDGADTQYF.

The chain uses TRBV6-4 and TRBJ2-2; TCRdb picks TRBD2, but there is no DNA to check that call. The CDR3 has 14 amino acids. In germline, CDR1 is MRHNA, CDR2 SNTAGT. CDR3: CASKAGANTGELFF.

Measured by frequency, this clonotype is medium-sized. This chain joins TRBV12-3 or TRBV12-4 and TRBJ1-3. The CDR3 loop spans 11 amino acids. The CDR3 reads CASSLSGVVYF.

The V gene is TRBV18, the J gene TRBJ2-3; TCRdb designates TRBD1, a call that cannot be tested without DNA. CDR3 size: 15 residues. Germline CDR1 and CDR2: KGHSH and LQKENI. The CDR3 region is CASSPVGGPTDTQYF.

This clonotype ranks as medium-sized in terms of frequency. V usage is TRBV7-9 and J usage is TRBJ2-5. The CDR3 contains 12 residues. In germline, CDR1 is SEHNR, CDR2 FQNEAQ (reference sequence). The CDR3 region is CASSLEGGTQYF.

V gene TRBV18 combines with J gene TRBJ2-2. The CDR3 contains 13 residues. Germline V gives CDR1 KGHSH, CDR2 LQKENI. CDR3 residues: CASSLLTTGELFF.

Its frequency marks this clonotype as medium-sized. The chain recombines TRBV30 with TRBJ1-1; TCRdb calls TRBD1, which cannot be checked without DNA. CDR1 is GTSNPN and CDR2 is SVGIG in the germline V gene (reference sequence). This CDR3 is 13 amino acids long. The CDR3 loop is CAWTGGSGTEAFF.

The V call is TRBV10-3, the J call TRBJ1-5. Germline CDR1 and CDR2: ENHRY and SYGVKD. This CDR3 is 13 amino acids long. CDR3 protein: CAISEGPNQPQHF.

Measured by frequency, this clonotype is medium-sized. The chain recombines TRBV19 with TRBJ1-6; without DNA, the TCRdb call of TRBD1 cannot be checked. The CDR3 totals 14 residues. Per germline, CDR1 LNHDA and CDR2 SQIVND (reference sequence). The CDR3 region is CASSAQGYNSPLHF.

Measured by frequency, this clonotype is medium-sized. The V call is TRBV11-2, the J call TRBJ1-2. From germline, CDR1 is SGHAT and CDR2 FQNNGV. The CDR3 is 15 residues long. The CDR3 here is CASSLDFAVNYGYTF. Drawing the rest from reference TRBV11-2 and TRBJ1-2, the complete variable domain is EAGVAQSPRYKIIEKRQSVAFWCNPISGHATLYWYQQILGQGPKLLIQFQNNGVVDDSQLPKDRFSAERLKGVDSTLKIQPAKLEDSAVYLCASSLDFAVNYGYTFGSGTRLTVV.

The CDR3 region is CASSVGWGGPETQYF. The chain combines TRBV9 with TRBJ2-5; TCRdb proposes TRBD1, but this gene call is untestable without DNA. Germline V gene lookup returns CDR1 SGDLS and CDR2 YYNGEE. This CDR3 is 15 amino acids long. Supplemented by reference TRBV9 and TRBJ2-5, the full variable domain reads DSGVTQTPKHLITATGQRVTLRCSPRSGDLSVYWYQQSLDQGLQFLIQYYNGEERAKGNILERFSAQQFPDLHSELNLSSLELGDSALYFCASSVGWGGPETQYFGPGTRLLVL.

V gene TRBV13 combines with J gene TRBJ2-3; TCRdb picks TRBD2, but there is no DNA to check that call. The CDR3 has 18 amino acids. The germline CDR1 and CDR2 sequences are PRHDT and FYEKMQ (reference sequence). The CDR3 here is CASSLAGLAEAPTDTQYF.

By frequency, this clonotype registers medium-sized. The J gene is TRBJ1-2, the V gene TRBV6-5; TCRdb picks TRBD1, but there is no DNA to check that call. The CDR3 spans 14 residues. Germline CDR1 and CDR2: MNHEY and SVGAGI. The CDR3 sequence: CAIQSGTEPYGYTF.

The chain recombines TRBV5-1 with TRBJ2-2; TCRdb names TRBD2, which stays unverified in the absence of DNA. Germline CDR1 and CDR2: SGHRS and YFSETQ. The CDR3 length is 15 residues. The chain's CDR3 is CASSLTGPDTGELFF.

Measured by frequency, this clonotype is medium-sized. The chain employs TRBV20-1 and TRBJ2-5; the TRBD1 assignment by TCRdb is unverifiable without DNA. Germline assignment: CDR1 DFQATT and CDR2 SNEGSKA (reference sequence). There are 12 residues in the CDR3. CDR3 loop: CSASPGEETQYF.

The V gene is TRBV12-3 or TRBV12-4, the J gene TRBJ2-7; the TCRdb D gene call, TRBD1, has no DNA to confirm it. The CDR3 is made up of 14 amino acids. CDR3 in amino acids: CASSLSGTADEQYF.

The CDR3 region is CASAVTARAPLHF. This chain uses TRBV6-4 with TRBJ1-6; there is no DNA to check the TCRdb D call of TRBD1. The CDR3 has 13 amino acids. CDR1 is MRHNA and CDR2 is SNTAGT in the germline V gene.